This T cell receptor beta chain was sequenced in a study of neoadjuvant anti-PD-1 for oral cavity cancer. Whole-study results and caveats: Each response group had just a few patients in TCR analyses.

This clone came up once. Its antigen is not identified. Generated by immunoSEQ multiplex PCR, the TCRdb table keeps only in-frame clones and is missing some. The repertoire holds 70,000 to 95,000 clones, with about four fifths as singletons. Germline assignment: CDR1 MDHEN and CDR2 SYDVKM. The CDR3 extends over 15 amino acids. Trimming pared 1 base from V and 5 bases from J, leaving 12 bases between. The chain links TRBV28 to TRBJ2-1, with D possibly matching TRBD2 (7 bases). The sequence was obtained from a person aged 40 to 85 with oral cavity squamous cell carcinoma. The source material was PBMCs, sampled before nivolumab (anti-PD-1) treatment. CDR3 DNA sequence: TGTGCCAGCAGTTTATACAGGGCGGGAGACAATGAGCAGTTCTTC. Encoded protein: CASSLYRAGDNEQFF. Supplemented by reference TRBV28 and TRBJ2-1, the full variable domain reads DVKVTQSSRYLVKRTGEKVFLECVQDMDHENMFWYRQDPGLGLRLIYFSYDVKMKEKGDIPEGYSVSREKKERFSLILESASTNQTSMYLCASSLYRAGDNEQFFGPGTRLTVL.